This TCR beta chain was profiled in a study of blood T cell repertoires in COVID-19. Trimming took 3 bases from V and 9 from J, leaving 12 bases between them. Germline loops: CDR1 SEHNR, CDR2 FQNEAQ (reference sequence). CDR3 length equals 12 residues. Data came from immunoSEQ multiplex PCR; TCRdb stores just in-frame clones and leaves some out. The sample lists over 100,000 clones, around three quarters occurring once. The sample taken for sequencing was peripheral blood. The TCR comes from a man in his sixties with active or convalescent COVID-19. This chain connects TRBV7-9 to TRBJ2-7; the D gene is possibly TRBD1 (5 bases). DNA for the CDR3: TGTGCCAGCAGCTTGACAGATACCGGGCAGTACTTC. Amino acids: CASSLTDTGQYF.